Listed below are T cell receptor beta chains from one sample, sequenced in a study of preoperative IRX-2 immunotherapy in early breast cancer. Only in-frame clones appear in the TCRdb table, and some are missing; sequencing was by immunoSEQ multiplex PCR. Of roughly 30,000 clones listed, around 86% were seen once; the top ten hold approximately 2.7%. The sample consisted of lymph node tissue, taken from a patient treated with IRX-2 immunotherapy. The receptors here all came from a human donor with breast cancer. Each CDR3 is given with its conserved first and last residue. The D gene is left open where the match is weak. Clone size is not always given. Where it is, it says once, few, many or a class for expanded clones.

clone_size j_call d_call cdr3_length v_call cdr3_nt cdr3_aa
. TRBJ1-3 . 15 TRBV28 TGTGCCAGCAGTTTAGGGGGATTAGCTGGAAACACCATATATTTT CASSLGGLAGNTIYF
once TRBJ2-1 . 13 TRBV28 TGTGCCAGCATCTCGGGCCCGAACAATGAGCAGTTCTTC CASISGPNNEQFF
. TRBJ1-1 . 17 TRBV6-8 TGTGCCAGCAGTGACTACAAGCACACTCAGGGGAACACTGAAGCTTTCTTT CASSDYKHTQGNTEAFF
few TRBJ1-2 . 15 TRBV1 TGCGCCAGCAGTCGAAGAACAGGGGGCGATTATGGCTACACCTTC CASSRRTGGDYGYTF
. TRBJ1-1 . 12 TRBV18 TGTGCCAGCTCACCACGGACAATTGAAGCTTTCTTT CASSPRTIEAFF
. TRBJ2-1 . 18 TRBV6-7 TGTGCCAGCAGTTACGCGCCTTGGGACGGGAGCTCCTACAATGAGCAGTTCTTC CASSYAPWDGSSYNEQFF
. TRBJ1-1 . 16 TRBV18 TGTGCCAGCTCACCGAGCCGGGACACCGTGAACACTGAAGCTTTCTTT CASSPSRDTVNTEAFF
. TRBJ2-1 TRBD2 14 TRBV9 TGTGCCAGCAGCGGACTAGCGGCCCGCCCTGAGCAGTTCTTC CASSGLAARPEQFF
. TRBJ2-2 . 14 TRBV7-5 TGTGCCAGCAGCCCGGGAGACTATACCGGGGAGCTGTTTTTT CASSPGDYTGELFF
once TRBJ1-1 . 14 TRBV19 TGTGCCAGTACCTGGGACCGGGGTGGCACTGAAGCTTTCTTT CASTWDRGGTEAFF
. TRBJ1-1 . 13 TRBV6-8 TGTGCCAGCAGTGGGACGGTGAACACTGAAGCTTTCTTT CASSGTVNTEAFF
. TRBJ2-3 TRBD1 14 TRBV11-3 TGTGCCAGCAGTAACCGGGACACAGGGGCTACGCAGTATTTT CASSNRDTGATQYF